This TCR beta chain stems from a study of blood T cell repertoires in COVID-19. For the study at large: The United States, Italy and Spain were the sources of the acute and convalescent COVID-19 samples.

Germline loops: CDR1 SEHNR, CDR2 FQNEAQ (reference sequence). Trimming removed 7 bases from V and 5 bases from J; junction bases left unmatched: 5. The CDR3 loop spans 13 amino acids. Profiling relied on immunoSEQ multiplex PCR, and the TCRdb table lists in-frame clones only, not all of them. Among roughly 400,000 clones, about 88% were seen once, and the ten largest hold 1.4% to 1.5%. The V and J genes are TRBV7-9 and TRBJ2-7, with 10 bases lining up with TRBD1. The sequenced sample was PBMCs or T cells enriched from blood (not recorded which). The clonotype originates from a woman younger than 30 who had been exposed to COVID-19. The CDR3 is CASKPGQGDEQYF. The CDR3, as DNA: TGTGCCAGCAAGCCTGGACAGGGGGACGAGCAGTACTTC.